Below are 15 T cell receptor beta chains sequenced from a single sample in a study of blood T cell repertoires in COVID-19. Sequencing used immunoSEQ multiplex PCR; TCRdb keeps in-frame clones, though not all of them. Seen here are about 200,000 clones, around nine tenths observed once, and the top ten hold roughly a sixth. The sample was peripheral blood. These receptors all come from a man aged 50-60 years with COVID-19, enrolled during active disease.

The rearrangement links TRBV20-1 to TRBJ2-1; unclear D gene. CDR1 is DFQATT, CDR2 SNEGSKA, per germline (reference sequence). The CDR3 sequence is 11 residues long. Trimming removed 3 bases at V and 9 bases at J, with 9 bases between. As DNA, the CDR3 is TGCAGTGCTAGGGCAGGCGCTGAGCAGTTCTTC. Translation: CSARAGAEQFF.

CDR3 in DNA: TGCGCCAGCAGCTTGGGACAGGCAGATACGCAGTATTTT. Amino acid sequence: CASSLGQADTQYF. The chain recombines TRBV5-1 with TRBJ2-3; possibly TRBD1 for D (6 bases). The CDR3 loop spans 13 amino acids. The ends were cut back, 0 bases at V and 4 bases at J, with 6 bases in the middle. Germline values: CDR1 SGHRS, CDR2 YFSETQ.

J is TRBJ1-2 and V is TRBV2, with D hard to call. V gave up 3 bases and J gave up 6 bases, with 17 bases separating them. Germline V lookup: CDR1 SNHLY, CDR2 FYNNEI. The CDR3 length is 15 residues. The CDR3 loop reads CASSEFRHLNNGYTF. CDR3 DNA sequence: TGTGCCAGCAGTGAGTTTCGACACTTAAACAATGGCTACACCTTC.

This chain links TRBV6-1 with TRBJ2-2; D unclear. There are 15 residues in the CDR3. V gave up 0 bases and J gave up 2 bases, with 7 bases separating them. Germline V CDR1 and CDR2: MNHNS, SASEGT. The DNA of the CDR3 is TGTGCCAGCAGTGAAGCCATTAGTAACACCGGGGAGCTGTTTTTT. Protein sequence: CASSEAISNTGELFF.

The V and J genes are TRBV28 and TRBJ2-5, with TRBD1 as a possible D gene (6 bases). In germline, CDR1 is MDHEN, CDR2 SYDVKM. Trimming removed 5 bases at V and 2 bases at J, with 12 bases between. CDR3 length: 14 residues. In DNA form, the CDR3 reads TGTGCCAGCAGTCACGACAGGTTGCAAGAGACCCAGTACTTC. The encoded protein is CASSHDRLQETQYF.

V gene TRBV5-6 combines with J gene TRBJ2-3; 12 positions match TRBD1. V dropped 3 bases and J dropped 8; count of bases not matched to a gene: 10. The germline V gene has CDR1 SGHDT and CDR2 YYEEEE. The CDR3 is made up of 16 amino acids. DNA for the CDR3: TGTGCCAGCAGCTATGCCGGGACAGGGGGCTTAGTTACGCAGTATTTT. Its protein is CASSYAGTGGLVTQYF.

The sample holds one count of this clone. The CDR3 nucleotides read TGTGCCAGCAGCTTGGTAGGAGGGCTCACTGAAGCTTTCTTT. This encodes CASSLVGGLTEAFF. The chain recombines TRBV5-6 with TRBJ1-1, with D uncertain. Trimming removed 0 bases from V and 4 bases from J, with 10 bases in between. The CDR3 is 14 amino acids. CDR1 is SGHDT, CDR2 YYEEEE, per germline. Looking up the rest from reference TRBV5-6 and TRBJ1-1 gives the full variable domain: DAGVTQSPTHLIKTRGQQVTLRCSPKSGHDTVSWYQQALGQGPQFIFQYYEEEERQRGNFPDRFSGHQFPNYSSELNVNALLLGDSALYLCASSLVGGLTEAFFGQGTRLTVV.

The chain recombines TRBV30 with TRBJ2-1; a weak D match, TRBD1 (6 bases). This CDR3 has 15 amino acids. The germline gives CDR1 GTSNPN, CDR2 SVGIG (reference sequence). Between the trimmed V and J ends, which lost 0 bases and 0 bases, there was a span of 9 bases. CDR3 protein: CAWSVGTRSYNEQFF. In nucleotides, the CDR3 is TGTGCCTGGAGTGTTGGGACACGCTCCTACAATGAGCAGTTCTTC.

This clone came up once. The rearrangement uses TRBV2 and TRBJ1-1, with D maybe TRBD1 (6 bases). The germline V gene has CDR1 SNHLY and CDR2 FYNNEI. V lost 5 bases to trimming and J lost 3 bases, with 10 bases between them. This CDR3 is 13 amino acids long. The CDR3 sequence: CASSTGPDTEAFF. The CDR3 DNA follows: TGTGCCAGCAGTACAGGGCCTGACACTGAAGCTTTCTTT.

This clone was observed once. The CDR3 sequence: CASSYSGGRSYEQYF. Written as DNA, the CDR3 is TGTGCCAGCAGTTACTCGGGGGGTCGGAGCTACGAGCAGTACTTC. The chain is built from TRBV6-5 and TRBJ2-7, with D possibly being TRBD2 (6 bases). Germline-derived CDR1 and CDR2 are MNHEY and SVGAGI. V gave up 0 bases and J gave up 3 bases, with 12 bases separating them. The CDR3 is 15 residues long.

The CDR3 DNA reads as TGTGCCAGCAGCCTTACAGCGGGAGGAAACACCGGGGAGCTGTTTTTT. This sequence encodes CASSLTAGGNTGELFF. The chain carries TRBV5-8 and TRBJ2-2; 9 bases fit TRBD2. Germline V gives CDR1 SGHTS, CDR2 YDEGEE. The ends lost 4 bases at V and 2 bases at J; junction bases unmatched: 6. The CDR3 is 16 amino acids.

This chain links TRBV11-1 with TRBJ2-1; TRBD2 matches at 8 bases. Germline CDR1 is SGHAT and CDR2 is FQDESV (reference sequence). This CDR3 is built from 15 residues. V lost 1 base to trimming and J lost 6 bases; unmatched junction nucleotides: 5. In DNA form, the CDR3 reads TGTGCCAGCAGCTTAGACGGGGGGGGCGGCAATGAGCAGTTCTTC. Its translation is CASSLDGGGGNEQFF.

This chain joins TRBV6-5 and TRBJ1-1; TRBD1 aligns across 8 bases. Germline CDR1 MNHEY, CDR2 SVGAGI. V was clipped by 2 bases and J by 1 base; unmatched bases: 3. The CDR3 has 15 amino acids. The CDR3, as DNA: TGTGCCAGCAGTTACCTAGGACAGGGGAACACTGAAGCTTTCTTT. Translating it yields CASSYLGQGNTEAFF.

The V and J genes are TRBV6-6 and TRBJ2-7; 9 bases match TRBD1. The V segment lost 0 bases and the J segment 0 bases; nucleotides outside the gene matches: 3. This CDR3 spans 16 amino acids. The germline gives CDR1 MNHNY, CDR2 SVGAGI (reference sequence). This CDR3 is CASSYSPGQGSYEQYF. The CDR3 DNA sequence: TGTGCCAGCAGTTACTCTCCGGGACAGGGCTCCTACGAGCAGTACTTC.

This chain connects TRBV7-6 to TRBJ1-1, with TRBD1 matching over 8 bases. The V gene's germline CDR1 is SGHVS and CDR2 FNYEAQ. This CDR3 is built from 16 residues. The trim removed 1 base at V and 3 bases at J, leaving 7 bases unmatched. This CDR3 is CASSLGSQGADTEAFF. The CDR3 DNA reads as TGTGCCAGCAGCTTAGGTTCTCAGGGGGCGGACACTGAAGCTTTCTTT. The full variable domain, rest sourced from reference TRBV7-6 and TRBJ1-1, is GAGVSQSPRYKVTKRGQDVALRCDPISGHVSLYWYRQALGQGPEFLTYFNYEAQQDKSGLPNDRFSAERPEGSISTLTIQRTEQRDSAMYRCASSLGSQGADTEAFFGQGTRLTVV.